The present entry profiles one T cell receptor beta chain with its context. Its antigen is not known. These data originate in a study of CD8 T cells in ankylosing spondylitis. Study observations and caveats: About 8 highly homologous variants formed a TCR beta motif that appeared characteristic of ankylosing spondylitis blood. In peripheral blood, disease-linked CD8+ clones occurred at relatively low frequencies.

Deletions cut 0 bases from V and 5 bases from J, with 8 bases between. Germline V gene lookup returns CDR1 SGDLS and CDR2 YYNGEE. The CDR3 is made up of 13 amino acids. Making use of molecular barcodes, quantitative 5'-RACE generated TCR beta libraries. Each CDR3 protein is one row after TCRdb ran MiXCR on the 5' RACE reads. The sample consists of approximately 550,000 distinct CDR3 sequences, approximately 11% of them appearing once. The clonotype was recovered from a male donor with ankylosing spondylitis. The sample taken for sequencing was blood, either unsorted or a sorted T cell fraction (not recorded which). V usage is TRBV9 and J usage is TRBJ1-2; D not resolved. The CDR3 is CASSVGQPYGYTF. The DNA for the CDR3 is TGTGCCAGCAGCGTAGGGCAACCTTATGGCTACACCTTC. Together with reference TRBV9 and TRBJ1-2, the CDR3 gives the full variable domain: DSGVTQTPKHLITATGQRVTLRCSPRSGDLSVYWYQQSLDQGLQFLIQYYNGEERAKGNILERFSAQQFPDLHSELNLSSLELGDSALYFCASSVGQPYGYTFGSGTRLTVV.